This T cell receptor beta chain comes out of a study of T cells expressing NK-cell markers. Across the whole study: Most of the eight sequenced donors were classified as HCMV-seropositive, and one was classified as seronegative.

Concerning this clonotype: Its antigen is currently unknown.

TCRdb reprocessed the 5' RACE reads, with one entry per CDR3 protein and no DNA. This sample's table reports a few hundred thousand distinct CDR3 sequences. Regarding the study as a whole: A few donors' CD3+CD56-NKG2C+ cells were dominated by the same clonotypes.

The germline V gene has CDR1 ENHRY and CDR2 SYGVKD. The CDR3 spans 18 residues. The TCR was taken from a woman aged 45-59 years in good health. Sequenced: blood T cells: a sorted CD56 or NKG2C T cell subset, CD4+ or CD8+ T cells, or bulk PBMC T cells (not recorded which). V is TRBV10-3 and J is TRBJ2-5. CDR3 residues: CAISESKILPVVQETQYF.